One sample yielded the 27 T cell receptor beta chains listed below, sequenced in a study of blood T cell repertoires in COVID-19. Repertoires were generated with immunoSEQ multiplex PCR, while TCRdb's copy carries only in-frame clones and drops some. This table has 150,000 to 200,000 clones, over 90% appearing once. Sample: peripheral blood. Source of these receptors: a middle-aged man with acute or convalescent COVID-19.

The chain joins TRBV23-1 to TRBJ2-3; 9 bases are a match to TRBD1. TRBV23-1 is reported as an ORF; its role is uncertain. The CDR3 extends over 18 amino acids. V lost 2 bases, J lost 6 bases, and 15 bases stayed unmatched. CDR3 coding DNA: TGCGCCAGCAGTCAAAGCGAAACAGGGGGCTGGGGAGGGGATACGCAGTATTTT. The encoded protein is CASSQSETGGWGGDTQYF.

The chain uses TRBV12-2 and TRBJ2-7; the table gives TRBD2 as D, unverified against the DNA. TRBV12-2 is tagged as a pseudogene. CDR3 length equals 17 residues. The CDR3 loop reads CASRLAILPGLANEQYF. The CDR3 region has the DNA TGTGCAAGTCGCTTAGCCATCCTGCCGGGACTAGCTAACGAGCAGTACTTC.

The V gene is TRBV19, the J gene TRBJ2-1, with 10 nucleotides matching TRBD2. The CDR3 sequence is 16 residues long. CDR1 LNHDA and CDR2 SQIVND come from the germline V gene (reference sequence). After removal of 6 bases from V and 4 bases from J, the junction contained 9 bases not matched to a gene. CDR3 nucleotide sequence: TGTGCCAGTAGGGGGGGGAGCGGGAGGGTATACAATGAGCAGTTCTTC. It is translated as CASRGGSGRVYNEQFF.

The chain recombines TRBV5-1 with TRBJ2-1; D might be TRBD2 (6 bases). The V end was cut by 0 bases, the J end by 5 bases, with 9 bases between. Germline V gene lookup returns CDR1 SGHRS and CDR2 YFSETQ. There are 14 residues in the CDR3. The CDR3 DNA reads as TGCGCCAGCAGCTTGGGGGACTCGAACAATGAGCAGTTCTTC. Translated: CASSLGDSNNEQFF.

V is TRBV2 and J is TRBJ1-5; 8 bases align to TRBD1. The CDR3 has 13 amino acids. Per the germline V gene, CDR1 is SNHLY and CDR2 is FYNNEI. This CDR3 reads CAGQGNSNQPQHF. The CDR3 coding sequence is TGTGCAGGACAGGGTAACAGCAATCAGCCCCAGCATTTT.

The gene calls are TRBV21-1 and TRBJ1-3; TRBD1 is taken as the D call from the table, unchecked against the DNA. TRBV21-1 is a documented pseudogene. This CDR3 spans 18 amino acids. This CDR3 reads CASTEDRGPWCSGNTIYF. CDR3 coding DNA: TGTGCCAGCACCGAGGACAGGGGGCCCTGGTGCTCTGGAAACACCATATATTTT.

This chain links TRBV19 with TRBJ2-1; weak D call: TRBD2 (6 bases). The V gene's germline CDR1 is LNHDA and CDR2 SQIVND (reference sequence). V was shortened by 5 bases and J by 15 bases, with 14 bases between the two germline ends. This CDR3 has 11 amino acids. CDR3 coding DNA: TGTGCCAGTAGTCTGGGGGGTGCGTCGTTCTTC. As protein: CASSLGGASFF.

This clone was detected a few times. This chain links TRBV19 with TRBJ1-5; 7 bases map to TRBD1. This CDR3 is 14 amino acids long. Germline CDR1 is LNHDA and CDR2 is SQIVND (reference sequence). The trim removed 7 bases at V and 7 bases at J, leaving 10 bases unmatched. CDR3 loop: CASTTDRVGQPQHF. CDR3 in DNA: TGTGCCAGTACAACCGACAGGGTGGGGCAGCCCCAGCATTTT.

This clone has a handful of counts. The gene calls are TRBV5-1 and TRBJ1-2; D possibly corresponds to TRBD1 (5 bases). CDR3 length equals 15 residues. V dropped 5 bases and J dropped 1 base, with 15 bases sitting between them. Germline CDR1 and CDR2: SGHRS and YFSETQ. This chain's CDR3 is CASRPGDSNNYGYTF. In DNA, the CDR3 is TGCGCCAGCAGACCAGGCGACAGCAATAACTATGGCTACACCTTC.

The V call is TRBV7-9, the J call TRBJ1-1; TRBD1 might be the D (5 bases). V was shortened by 4 bases and J by 4 bases, with 10 bases between the two germline ends. The germline gives CDR1 SEHNR, CDR2 FQNEAQ (reference sequence). This CDR3 is built from 13 residues. In DNA form, the CDR3 reads TGTGCCAGCAGCTCTCAGGGTGGCACTGAAGCTTTCTTT. Encoded protein: CASSSQGGTEAFF.

The V gene is TRBV9, the J gene TRBJ1-1; D gene ambiguous. V was cut by 4 bases and J by 5 bases, with 21 bases left in between. The germline gives CDR1 SGDLS, CDR2 YYNGEE. The CDR3 spans 16 residues. The DNA for the CDR3 is TGTGCCAGCAGCCCCCAAGGATGGTATGGAGGGACTGAAGCTTTCTTT. Translating gives CASSPQGWYGGTEAFF.

The V and J genes are TRBV3-1 (or the pseudogene TRBV3-2) and TRBJ2-2; the D is unclear. Trimming left V 4 bases short and J 10 bases short, with 13 bases between. Germline assignment: CDR1 LGHDT and CDR2 YNNKEL (reference sequence). The CDR3 sequence is 13 residues long. This CDR3 reads CASSPLSVPELFF. The CDR3 DNA is TGTGCCAGCAGCCCGCTCTCGGTCCCGGAGCTGTTTTTT.

This chain connects TRBV5-1 to TRBJ2-1; 7 nucleotides agree with TRBD1. CDR3 size: 15 residues. The ends lost 2 bases at V and 1 base at J; junction bases unmatched: 3. Germline V gene lookup returns CDR1 SGHRS and CDR2 YFSETQ. The CDR3 spells CASSLGGWSYNEQFF. CDR3 coding DNA: TGCGCCAGCAGCTTAGGGGGCTGGTCCTACAATGAGCAGTTCTTC.

The chain links TRBV2 to TRBJ1-2, with no clear D. The CDR3 is 15 residues long. Per germline, CDR1 SNHLY and CDR2 FYNNEI. The V and J ends lost 6 bases and 1 base respectively, with 15 bases between them. The CDR3 DNA is TGTGCCAGCAGCTGGGCCCGGGGAGATAACTATGGCTACACCTTC. Translating it yields CASSWARGDNYGYTF.

The V call is TRBV2, the J call TRBJ2-7, with 9 bases fitting TRBD1. Unmatched junction bases numbered 10, after V lost 6 bases and J lost 4 bases. This CDR3 comprises 15 residues. CDR1 and CDR2 (germline): SNHLY, FYNNEI. The CDR3 region has the DNA TGTGCCAGCAGAGGGGACAGGGCTTGGAGATACGAGCAGTACTTC. This sequence encodes CASRGDRAWRYEQYF. Filled out from reference TRBV2 and TRBJ2-7, the complete variable domain reads EPEVTQTPSHQVTQMGQEVILRCVPISNHLYFYWYRQILGQKVEFLVSFYNNEISEKSEIFDDQFSVERPDGSNFTLKIRSTKLEDSAMYFCASRGDRAWRYEQYFGPGTRLTVT.

The chain uses TRBV5-5 and TRBJ2-5; no clear D gene. Trimming stripped 4 bases from V and 0 bases from J, with 10 bases between. This CDR3 contains 14 residues. CDR1 is SGHKS and CDR2 is YYEKEE in the germline V gene (reference sequence). CDR3 DNA sequence: TGTGCCAGCAGCGTGGAAGCCCACCAAGAGACCCAGTACTTC. Amino acids: CASSVEAHQETQYF.

This clone turned up a few times. The J gene is TRBJ1-6, the V gene TRBV5-4; TRBD1 matches 8 bases. Germline V gene lookup returns CDR1 SGHNT and CDR2 YYREEE (reference sequence). V was pared by 5 bases and J by 7 bases, with 8 bases of the junction left unmatched. The CDR3 is 15 amino acids. The CDR3 reads CASRDWTGLNSPLHF. The CDR3, as DNA: TGTGCCAGCAGGGACTGGACAGGGTTGAATTCACCCCTCCACTTT. Full variable domain (missing parts from reference TRBV5-4 and TRBJ1-6): ETGVTQSPTHLIKTRGQQVTLRCSSQSGHNTVSWYQQALGQGPQFIFQYYREEENGRGNFPPRFSGLQFPNYSSELNVNALELDDSALYLCASRDWTGLNSPLHFGNGTRLTVT.

This chain links TRBV18 with TRBJ2-1; a weak D match, TRBD1 (6 bases). From germline, CDR1 is KGHSH and CDR2 LQKENI. The CDR3 length is 15 residues. The V end was cut by 2 bases, the J end by 4 bases, with 12 bases between. CDR3 region: CASSPGTHNYNEQFF. CDR3 sequence (DNA): TGTGCCAGCTCACCAGGGACACATAATTACAATGAGCAGTTCTTC.

The genes are TRBV29-1 and TRBJ1-5; TRBD1 matches at 11 bases. J gave up 9 bases and V 6 bases, and 16 bases lay outside the gene matches. Germline CDR1 is SQVTM and CDR2 is ANQGSEA. The CDR3 length is 16 residues. The CDR3 nucleotides are TGCAGCGTCGTGACAGCCGAGGGACAGGGGGGTAGGCCCCAGCATTTT. Its translation: CSVVTAEGQGGRPQHF. The entire variable domain, with the rest obtained from reference TRBV29-1 and TRBJ1-5, is as follows: SAVISQKPSRDICQRGTSLTIQCQVDSQVTMMFWYRQQPGQSLTLIATANQGSEATYESGFVIDKFPISRPNLTFSTLTVSNMSPEDSSIYLCSVVTAEGQGGRPQHFGDGTRLSIL.

This chain connects TRBV28 to TRBJ1-5; 7 bases agree with TRBD1. With 3 bases clipped from V and 6 bases from J, the junction kept 14 bases outside the gene matches. Germline loops: CDR1 MDHEN, CDR2 SYDVKM. CDR3 length equals 17 residues. CDR3 coding DNA: TGTGCCAGCAGTTTTGTCAGGGGGGCGGTGATTGGTCAGCCCCAGCATTTT. This sequence encodes CASSFVRGAVIGQPQHF.

V gene TRBV19 combines with J gene TRBJ1-5; D is undetermined. Trimming took off 7 bases at V and 3 bases at J, with 10 bases between the two ends. Per the germline V gene, CDR1 is LNHDA and CDR2 is SQIVND (reference sequence). CDR3 length: 13 residues. The CDR3 DNA is TGTGCCAGTACTCCGAGGCCCAATCAGCCCCAGCATTTT. This translates into CASTPRPNQPQHF.

V gene TRBV27 combines with J gene TRBJ2-2, with 9 bases matching TRBD1. Per germline, CDR1 MNHEY and CDR2 SMNVEV (reference sequence). V was clipped by 4 bases and J by 5 bases; unmatched bases: 5. The CDR3 runs to 15 residues. The CDR3 DNA reads as TGTGCCAGCAGTTCAAACAGGGGGCTGACCGGGGAGCTGTTTTTT. It specifies CASSSNRGLTGELFF.

This chain links TRBV12-1 with TRBJ2-7; TRBD2 reflects the table's D call only, with no check against the DNA. TRBV12-1 is classified as a pseudogene. The CDR3 runs to 18 residues. The CDR3 region has the DNA TGTGCCAGCAGCCCTAGGGAGACTAGCGGGAGGTCCTCCTACGAGCAGTACTTC. Residues: CASSPRETSGRSSYEQYF.

The CDR3 sequence is CASSEERNQPQHF. The CDR3, as DNA: TGTGCCAGCAGTGAAGAGAGAAATCAGCCCCAGCATTTT. The V gene is TRBV2, the J gene TRBJ1-5; no reliable D call. This CDR3 is built from 13 residues. Trimming removed 1 base from V and 4 bases from J, with 5 bases in between. The germline gives CDR1 SNHLY, CDR2 FYNNEI.

This clone was detected only once. The genes are TRBV3-1 (or the pseudogene TRBV3-2) and TRBJ1-2; TRBD1 matches at 8 bases. After removal of 4 bases from V and 2 bases from J, the junction contained 9 bases not matched to a gene. The CDR3 covers 16 residues. Germline-derived CDR1 and CDR2 are LGHDT and YNNKEL (reference sequence). CDR3 loop: CASSPSPGTGNYGYTF. CDR3 nucleotide sequence: TGTGCCAGCAGCCCTTCCCCCGGGACAGGCAACTATGGCTACACCTTC.

This sequence joins TRBV2 and TRBJ1-4; 7 bases fit TRBD1. The V segment lost 10 bases and the J segment 4 bases; nucleotides outside the gene matches: 3. Germline CDR1 and CDR2: SNHLY and FYNNEI. CDR3 length: 12 residues. The CDR3 coding sequence is TGTGCCACCCGACAGGGTAATGAAAAACTGTTTTTT. Translation gives CATRQGNEKLFF.

The V call is TRBV11-3, the J call TRBJ1-5, with D uncertain. The germline V gene has CDR1 SGHNT and CDR2 YENEEA. V lost 7 bases and J lost 6, with 13 bases in between. This CDR3 spans 13 amino acids. CDR3: CASNPPRGQPQHF. The CDR3, as DNA: TGTGCCAGCAACCCGCCGCGGGGTCAGCCCCAGCATTTT.